The 28 T cell receptor beta chains below come from one sample, sequenced in a study of T cell responses to AZD1222 COVID-19 vaccine. Measured with immunoSEQ multiplex PCR; TCRdb has only the in-frame clones, and not every one. The sample lists some 74,000 clones, 70% to 90% seen once, with 1% to 1.5% in the top ten. Sequencing was performed on peripheral blood, taken 28 days after the second AZD1222 dose. These receptors originate from an adult who received the AZD1222 COVID-19 vaccine.

This chain joins TRBV7-3 and TRBJ2-2, with 8 bases lining up with TRBD2. V shed 5 bases and J 6 bases; nucleotides not matched to a gene: 8. Looked up from germline, CDR1 is SGHTA and CDR2 is FQGTGA. This CDR3 region has 15 residues. The CDR3 coding sequence is TGTGCCAGCAGCAGCGGGACTAGTGCCGCCGGGGAGCTGTTTTTT. Encoded protein: CASSSGTSAAGELFF.

This rearrangement joins TRBV7-8 to TRBJ2-1; no definite D call. V was cut by 2 bases and J by 0 bases, with 11 bases left in between. CDR1 SGHVS and CDR2 FQNEAQ come from the germline V gene. The CDR3 totals 16 residues. CDR3 residues: CASSLPGRRSYNEQFF. As DNA, the CDR3 is TGTGCCAGCAGCTTACCCGGACGCCGCTCCTACAATGAGCAGTTCTTC.

This chain uses TRBV7-9 with TRBJ1-2, with a possible D match to TRBD1 (5 bases). CDR3 size: 13 residues. Germline V gene sequence: CDR1 SEHNR, CDR2 FQNEAQ (reference sequence). Trimming removed 1 base at V and 4 bases at J, with 7 bases between. The CDR3 DNA sequence: TGTGCCAGCAGCTTAGGACAGTTCTATGGCTACACCTTC. Encoded protein: CASSLGQFYGYTF.

This chain uses TRBV14 with TRBJ2-1, with TRBD2 as a possible D gene (6 bases). Deletions cut 4 bases from V and 6 bases from J, with 19 bases between. This CDR3 region has 16 residues. Germline lookup yields CDR1 SGHDN and CDR2 FVKESK. The CDR3 loop reads CASSPIREIGGNEQFF. CDR3 DNA: TGTGCCAGCAGCCCAATTCGGGAGATAGGAGGCAATGAGCAGTTCTTC.

Concerning this clone itself: A junction end diverges from the germline sequence, so it may reflect a read error. The V and J genes are TRBV7-7 and TRBJ2-1; TRBD2 matches at 11 bases. Germline lookup yields CDR1 SSHAT and CDR2 FNYEAQ (reference sequence). The CDR3 totals 15 residues. CDR3 loop: CASSPGTSGLNEQFF. CDR3 coding DNA: TGTGCTAGCAGCCCCGGGACTAGCGGACTCAATGAGCAGTTCTTC.

This chain connects TRBV7-2 to TRBJ1-5; 8 nucleotides line up with TRBD1. CDR1 is SGHTA, CDR2 FQGNSA, per germline. The trim removed 6 bases at V and 9 bases at J, leaving 10 bases unmatched. The CDR3 runs 14 residues. Here the CDR3 DNA reads TGTGCCAGCAGACAACAGGGGGACAGTGGGCCCCAGCATTTT. Encoded protein: CASRQQGDSGPQHF.

This chain uses TRBV6-5 with TRBJ2-5, with D perhaps TRBD1 or TRBD2 (5 bases each). V shed 6 bases and J shed 5 bases, with 10 bases lying between them. In germline, CDR1 is MNHEY, CDR2 SVGAGI. The CDR3 is made up of 12 amino acids. CDR3 DNA: TGTGCCAGCAGGAGGGGAGAGGAGACCCAGTACTTC. Amino acids: CASRRGEETQYF.

The gene calls are TRBV15 and TRBJ1-5; TRBD1 matches 8 bases. The J segment lost 3 bases and the V segment lost 6 bases, leaving 4 bases of the junction unmatched. CDR3 length: 14 amino acids. Germline lookup yields CDR1 LNHNV and CDR2 YYDKDF (reference sequence). The CDR3 protein is CATSQDRDNQPQHF. The CDR3 nucleotides are TGTGCCACCAGTCAGGACAGGGACAATCAGCCCCAGCATTTT.

The V call is TRBV2, the J call TRBJ1-5; D is unclear. The CDR3 covers 14 residues. V was trimmed by 7 bases and J by 4 bases, leaving 14 bases between them. CDR1 is SNHLY and CDR2 is FYNNEI in the germline V gene. CDR3 amino acids: CASMVTQANQPQHF. CDR3 DNA: TGTGCCAGCATGGTCACCCAGGCGAATCAGCCCCAGCATTTT.

In its sample, this clone was seen a few times. The chain couples TRBV18 to TRBJ2-6; D is unclear. Trimming removed 5 bases at V and 3 bases at J, with 11 bases between. Germline loops: CDR1 KGHSH, CDR2 LQKENI. The CDR3 is 15 residues long. The CDR3 region has the DNA TGTGCCAGCTCATCTGCCTCAGGTGGGGCCAACGTCCTGACTTTC. Its translation is CASSSASGGANVLTF.

This chain joins TRBV27 and TRBJ2-3; 7 positions match TRBD2. V was clipped by 3 bases and J by 5 bases; unmatched bases: 5. This CDR3 is built from 14 residues. Germline V gene sequence: CDR1 MNHEY, CDR2 SMNVEV (reference sequence). The DNA for the CDR3 is TGTGCCAGCAGTTTTATACCGGGGGGAGATACGCAGTATTTT. Protein sequence: CASSFIPGGDTQYF.

The chain is built from TRBV11-2 and TRBJ1-3, with a tentative D call TRBD1 (6 bases). Germline loops: CDR1 SGHAT, CDR2 FQNNGV. V lost 0 bases and J lost 0, with 9 bases in between. This CDR3 spans 16 amino acids. Here the CDR3 reads CASSLDLGGSGNTIYF. For the CDR3, the DNA is TGTGCCAGCAGCTTAGATCTAGGGGGCTCTGGAAACACCATATATTTT.

This sequence joins TRBV5-8 and TRBJ1-5, with D unclear. This CDR3 spans 15 amino acids. V shed 4 bases and J shed 6 bases, with 17 bases lying between them. The germline CDR1 and CDR2 sequences are SGHTS and YDEGEE. The CDR3: CASSAQPGGSQPQHF. CDR3 DNA sequence: TGTGCCAGCAGCGCCCAACCGGGCGGGAGTCAGCCCCAGCATTTT.

This clone was recorded only once. The genes are TRBV3-1 (or the pseudogene TRBV3-2) and TRBJ1-1; D call uncertain. The CDR3 sequence is 12 residues long. V dropped 2 bases and J dropped 4 bases, with 5 bases sitting between them. Germline values: CDR1 LGHDT, CDR2 YNNKEL (reference sequence). The CDR3 DNA reads as TGTGCCAGCAGCCAACTCAGCACTGAAGCTTTCTTT. It specifies CASSQLSTEAFF.

V is TRBV7-9 and J is TRBJ2-5; perhaps TRBD2 as D (6 bases). CDR3 length equals 13 residues. V was pared by 8 bases and J by 5 bases, with 15 bases between. Germline loops: CDR1 SEHNR, CDR2 FQNEAQ (reference sequence). CDR3 sequence (DNA): TGTGCCAGCCAGAACGGGAGAAGGGAGACCCAGTACTTC. Its protein is CASQNGRRETQYF.

The chain joins TRBV23-1 to TRBJ2-7, with D maybe TRBD2 (5 bases). TRBV23-1 falls under the ORF class, with uncertain function. The CDR3 spans 14 residues. Trimming left V 7 bases short and J 3 bases short, with 16 bases between. The CDR3 DNA reads TGCGCCAGCACCCGACCGGCGGGTAACTACGAGCAGTACTTC. It translates to CASTRPAGNYEQYF.

In its sample, this clone was seen once. The chain carries TRBV7-3 and TRBJ2-1, with TRBD2 matching 7 bases. Trimming took 5 bases from V and 1 from J; bases not matched to a gene: 5. Per the germline V gene, CDR1 is SGHTA and CDR2 is FQGTGA. The CDR3 totals 15 residues. This chain's CDR3 is CASSPQRDSYNEQFF. In DNA form, the CDR3 reads TGTGCCAGCAGCCCGCAGCGGGATTCCTACAATGAGCAGTTCTTC.

The V call is TRBV6-5, the J call TRBJ1-1, with TRBD1 matching over 8 bases. In germline, CDR1 is MNHEY, CDR2 SVGAGI. The CDR3 has 15 amino acids. V shed 0 bases, J shed 7 bases, and the junction held 7 bases outside the gene matches. The CDR3 region is CASSYSGQVLDEAFF. The CDR3 DNA reads TGTGCCAGCAGTTACTCGGGACAGGTGCTAGATGAAGCTTTCTTT.

This rearrangement joins TRBV10-3 to TRBJ2-3; 9 positions agree with TRBD1. Germline CDR1 ENHRY, CDR2 SYGVKD. With V trimmed by 8 bases and J by 5 bases, 8 bases remained unmatched. The CDR3 is 14 amino acids. The CDR3 protein is CAIEPGQGGDTQYF. The DNA for the CDR3 is TGTGCCATCGAACCGGGACAGGGCGGAGATACGCAGTATTTT.

The chain carries TRBV28 and TRBJ1-6; D perhaps matches TRBD1 (6 bases). The germline V gene has CDR1 MDHEN and CDR2 SYDVKM. The V end lost 6 bases, the J end lost 7 bases, and 13 bases lay between the germline ends. The CDR3 covers 14 residues. CDR3 protein: CASRRGGQNSPLHF. The CDR3 coding sequence is TGTGCCAGCAGGAGGGGGGGTCAAAATTCACCCCTCCACTTT.

V gene TRBV6-2 or TRBV6-3 combines with J gene TRBJ2-7; D gene uncertain. The germline V gene encodes CDR1 MNHEY and CDR2 SVGEGT. Deletions cut 5 bases from V and 11 bases from J, with 25 bases between. CDR3 length equals 15 residues. The CDR3 here is CASSDELYFPHIEYF. For the CDR3, the DNA is TGTGCCAGCAGTGACGAGTTGTACTTCCCTCATATTGAGTACTTC.

This chain joins TRBV21-1 and TRBJ1-2. TRBV21-1 has pseudogene status. CDR3 length: 17 amino acids. The CDR3 here is CASSKWGGAKQPYGYTF. The CDR3 DNA reads TGTGCCAGCAGCAAGTGGGGGGGGGCGAAGCAGCCCTATGGCTACACCTTC.

V is TRBV6-5 and J is TRBJ2-2; possible D gene TRBD2, 6 bases. The CDR3 is 14 residues long. Deletions cut 7 bases from V and 4 bases from J, with 13 bases between. Looked up from germline, CDR1 is MNHEY and CDR2 is SVGAGI. The CDR3 reads CASTKLGGTGELFF. As DNA, the CDR3 is TGTGCCAGCACCAAACTCGGGGGCACCGGGGAGCTGTTTTTT.

The chain recombines TRBV30 with TRBJ1-4; 7 nucleotides agree with TRBD1. Germline lookup yields CDR1 GTSNPN and CDR2 SVGIG (reference sequence). The length of the CDR3 is 13 residues. With V trimmed by 3 bases and J by 8 bases, 6 bases remained unmatched. CDR3 coding DNA: TGTGCCTGGAGGGCCAGGGGACAGGAAAAACTGTTTTTT. Protein: CAWRARGQEKLFF.

The chain recombines TRBV10-3 with TRBJ1-1; 7 nucleotides match TRBD1. This CDR3 contains 15 residues. Germline values: CDR1 ENHRY, CDR2 SYGVKD. Trimming cost V 4 bases and J 1 base; bases outside gene matches: 6. The CDR3 region is CAISGQGGKNTEAFF. The CDR3 nucleotides read TGTGCCATCAGTGGCCAGGGGGGCAAGAACACTGAAGCTTTCTTT.

The chain is built from TRBV25-1 and TRBJ2-1; D unclear. CDR1 is MGHDK and CDR2 is SYGVNS in the germline V gene. V dropped 1 base and J dropped 4 bases, with 8 bases sitting between them. This CDR3 has 14 residues. The CDR3 coding sequence is TGTGCCAGCAGTGAATTTACTATATACAATGAGCAGTTCTTC. Protein: CASSEFTIYNEQFF.

The rearrangement joins TRBV15 to TRBJ2-7; D is possibly TRBD1 (5 bases). Looked up from germline, CDR1 is LNHNV and CDR2 is YYDKDF (reference sequence). The CDR3 has 16 amino acids. V lost 0 bases and J lost 3, with 15 bases in between. This CDR3 reads CATSRDFSTGHYEQYF. The CDR3 region has the DNA TGTGCCACCAGCAGAGATTTCAGCACAGGCCACTACGAGCAGTACTTC.

The rearrangement uses TRBV30 and TRBJ1-1; the D is unclear. Germline assignment: CDR1 GTSNPN and CDR2 SVGIG (reference sequence). The CDR3 loop spans 12 amino acids. V lost 3 bases, J lost 7 bases, and 12 bases lay in between. The CDR3 DNA reads as TGTGCCTGGAGGCAGGTAGTAGGTGAAGCTTTCTTT. Translation gives CAWRQVVGEAFF.